This TCR beta chain was identified in a study of blood T cell repertoires in COVID-19. It was during active infection that Seattle patients were enrolled and then longitudinally followed. Original analysis: Reference gene primer amplification in the assay estimated nucleated cell counts. Measured with immunoSEQ multiplex PCR; TCRdb has only the in-frame clones, and not every one. That table furnishes V, J and clone size, whereas the DNA furnished D and trimming. The table lists 220,000 or so clones, about 88% of them singletons, with around 9.6% in the top ten. What was sequenced was peripheral blood. The origin of this receptor is a woman aged 50 to 65 with COVID-19, enrolled during active disease.

CDR3 nucleotide sequence: TGTGCCAGCAACCACCAGGGACAGCTATTAAACACCGGGGAGCTGTTTTTT. Its translation: CASNHQGQLLNTGELFF. This sequence joins TRBV28 and TRBJ2-2; TRBD1 aligns across 7 bases. CDR1 is MDHEN, CDR2 SYDVKM, per germline. V lost 7 bases, J lost 2 bases, and 13 bases stayed unmatched. The CDR3 totals 17 residues.